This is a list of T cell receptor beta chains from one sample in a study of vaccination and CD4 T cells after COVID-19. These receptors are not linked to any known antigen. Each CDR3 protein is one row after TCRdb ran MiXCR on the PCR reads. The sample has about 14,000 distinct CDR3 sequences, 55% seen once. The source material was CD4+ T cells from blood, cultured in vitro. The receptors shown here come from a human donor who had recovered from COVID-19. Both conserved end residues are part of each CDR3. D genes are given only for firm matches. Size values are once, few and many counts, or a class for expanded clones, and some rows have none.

TGTGCCAGCAGTGATAAGGGACTAGGTTCCTCCGAGCAGTACTTC | CASSDKGLGSSEQYF | TRBJ2-7 | TRBV5-4 | . | TRBD2 | 15
TGTGCCAGTAGTAAAGAGGGATTCGGGGAGACCCAGTACTTC | CASSKEGFGETQYF | TRBJ2-5 | TRBV19 | . | . | 14
TGTGCCAGCAGATATATGACAGGGGGCGAAGCTTTCTTT | CASRYMTGGEAFF | TRBJ1-1 | TRBV4-2 | . | TRBD1 | 13
TGTGCCAGCAGTTCCCGGACTAGCGGCTCCTACGAGCAGTACTTC | CASSSRTSGSYEQYF | TRBJ2-7 | TRBV12-3/TRBV12-4 | few | TRBD2 | 15
TGCAGCGTTGTCAGTAGAGGGGGAAACACTGAAGCTTTCTTT | CSVVSRGGNTEAFF | TRBJ1-1 | TRBV29-1 | . | . | 14
TGTGCCAGCAGCCCAACGAAGGGGAGCACTGAAGCTTTCTTT | CASSPTKGSTEAFF | TRBJ1-1 | TRBV7-2 | . | . | 14
TGTGCCAGCACTCGAAGCGGGGGGCTCACTGAAGCTTTCTTT | CASTRSGGLTEAFF | TRBJ1-1 | TRBV6-1 | once | . | 14
TGTGCCAGCGGGCAACGGACAGCTAACTATGGCTACACCTTC | CASGQRTANYGYTF | TRBJ1-2 | TRBV2 | . | . | 14
TGTGCCGCCATGAAGACTGAGACAGATACGCAGTATTTT | CAAMKTETDTQYF | TRBJ2-3 | TRBV10-3 | . | . | 13
TGCAGTGCGAGGGACAGCTTAAACACTGAAGCTTTCTTT | CSARDSLNTEAFF | TRBJ1-1 | TRBV20-1 | few | TRBD1 | 13
TGCAGTGCTAGAGATGGGACGGACCGGCAGTATTTT | CSARDGTDRQYF | TRBJ2-3 | TRBV20-1 | . | . | 12
TGCAGTGCTGAGGACAGGGGGTTTGGTCAGCCCCAGCATTTT | CSAEDRGFGQPQHF | TRBJ1-5 | TRBV20-1 | few | TRBD1 | 14
TGTGCCAGCAGCTTAGCGGGAGCGTACAATGAGCAGTTCTTC | CASSLAGAYNEQFF | TRBJ2-1 | TRBV7-9 | . | . | 14
TGCAGTGCCCCGAAAGCGGGGCGCACAGATACGCAGTATTTT | CSAPKAGRTDTQYF | TRBJ2-3 | TRBV20-1 | . | TRBD2 | 14
TGCAGTGCTAGAATCTGGACAGGGGGCACAGATACGCAGTATTTT | CSARIWTGGTDTQYF | TRBJ2-3 | TRBV20-1 | . | TRBD1 | 15
TGTGCCAGCAGTGAGACAAGGGTGAACACTGAAGCTTTCTTT | CASSETRVNTEAFF | TRBJ1-1 | TRBV6-1 | few | . | 14
TGTGCCAGCAGCCCCACCCTGGGACAACGCACAGATACGCAGTATTTT | CASSPTLGQRTDTQYF | TRBJ2-3 | TRBV7-9 | . | . | 16
TGTGCCAGCATTGGACTTCTTACTTACAATGAGCAGTTCTTC | CASIGLLTYNEQFF | TRBJ2-1 | TRBV2 | . | . | 14
TGTGCCAGCAGCCAACTCCAAATCGGGAGCCTGTACCAAGAGACCCAGTACTTC | CASSQLQIGSLYQETQYF | TRBJ2-5 | TRBV3-1 | . | . | 18
TGTGCCAGCATCCAAAACCCCAGTTCACCCCTCCACTTT | CASIQNPSSPLHF | TRBJ1-6 | TRBV28 | few | . | 13
TGTGCCAGCAGTTTGTATGGCCCCTCCTATAATTCACCCCTCCACTTT | CASSLYGPSYNSPLHF | TRBJ1-6 | TRBV12-3/TRBV12-4 | . | . | 16
TGTGCCAGCAGTGAAGAAGCCTCTGGAAACACCATATATTTT | CASSEEASGNTIYF | TRBJ1-3 | TRBV2 | few | . | 14